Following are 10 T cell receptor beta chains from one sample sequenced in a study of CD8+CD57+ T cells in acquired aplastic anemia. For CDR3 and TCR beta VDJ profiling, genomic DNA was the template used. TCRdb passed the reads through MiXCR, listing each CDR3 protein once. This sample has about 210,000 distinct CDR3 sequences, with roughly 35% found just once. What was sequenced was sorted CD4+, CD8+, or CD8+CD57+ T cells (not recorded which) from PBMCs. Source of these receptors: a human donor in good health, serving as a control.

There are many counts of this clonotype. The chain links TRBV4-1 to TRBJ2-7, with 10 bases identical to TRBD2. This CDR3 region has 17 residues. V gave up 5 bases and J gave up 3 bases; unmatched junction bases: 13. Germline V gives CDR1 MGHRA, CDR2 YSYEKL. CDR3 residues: CASSEELTSGLSYEQYF. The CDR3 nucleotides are TGCGCCAGCAGCGAGGAGTTGACTAGCGGGTTAAGCTACGAGCAGTACTTC.

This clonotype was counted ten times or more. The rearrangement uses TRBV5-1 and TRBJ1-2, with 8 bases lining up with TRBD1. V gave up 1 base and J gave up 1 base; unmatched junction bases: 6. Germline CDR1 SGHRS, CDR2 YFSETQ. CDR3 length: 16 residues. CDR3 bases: TGCGCCAGCAGCTTGACCACAGACAGGGGTAACTATGGCTACACCTTC. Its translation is CASSLTTDRGNYGYTF.

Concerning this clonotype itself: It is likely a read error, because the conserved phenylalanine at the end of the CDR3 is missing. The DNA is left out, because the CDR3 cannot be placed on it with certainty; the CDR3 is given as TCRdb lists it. The CDR3: CSVEEQGIANY. The rearrangement links TRBV29-1 to TRBJ1-1; the table names TRBD1, a call not compared with the DNA. Per the germline V gene, CDR1 is SQVTM and CDR2 is ANQGSEA. The CDR3 numbers 11 amino acids, ends counted.

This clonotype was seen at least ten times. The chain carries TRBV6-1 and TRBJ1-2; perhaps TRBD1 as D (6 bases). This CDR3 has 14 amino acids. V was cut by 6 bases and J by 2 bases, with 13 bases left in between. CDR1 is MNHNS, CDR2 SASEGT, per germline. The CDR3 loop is CASSTGPNNYGYTF. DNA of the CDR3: TGTGCCAGCAGCACAGGGCCAAACAACTATGGCTACACCTTC.

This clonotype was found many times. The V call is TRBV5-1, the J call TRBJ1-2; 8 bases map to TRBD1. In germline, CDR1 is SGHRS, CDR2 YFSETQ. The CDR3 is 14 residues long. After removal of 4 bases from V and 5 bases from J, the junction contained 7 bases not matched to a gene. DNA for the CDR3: TGCGCCAGCAGCCCCCGGGACAGGCTATATGGCTACACCTTC. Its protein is CASSPRDRLYGYTF.

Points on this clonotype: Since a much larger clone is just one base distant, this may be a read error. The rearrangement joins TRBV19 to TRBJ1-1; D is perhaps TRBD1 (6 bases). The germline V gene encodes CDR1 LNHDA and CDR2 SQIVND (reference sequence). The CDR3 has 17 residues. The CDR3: CAGSIAVGRGSHTEAFF. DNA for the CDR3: TGTGCCGGTAGTATAGCGGTCGGCAGGGGCTCTCACACTGAAGCTTTCTTT.

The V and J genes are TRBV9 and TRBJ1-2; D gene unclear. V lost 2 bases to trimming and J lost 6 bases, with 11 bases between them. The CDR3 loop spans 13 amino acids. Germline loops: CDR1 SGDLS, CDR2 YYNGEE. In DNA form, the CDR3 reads TGTGCCAGCAGCGTGGGAACGGTTGATGGCTACACCTTC. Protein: CASSVGTVDGYTF. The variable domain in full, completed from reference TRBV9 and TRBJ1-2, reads DSGVTQTPKHLITATGQRVTLRCSPRSGDLSVYWYQQSLDQGLQFLIQYYNGEERAKGNILERFSAQQFPDLHSELNLSSLELGDSALYFCASSVGTVDGYTFGSGTRLTVV.

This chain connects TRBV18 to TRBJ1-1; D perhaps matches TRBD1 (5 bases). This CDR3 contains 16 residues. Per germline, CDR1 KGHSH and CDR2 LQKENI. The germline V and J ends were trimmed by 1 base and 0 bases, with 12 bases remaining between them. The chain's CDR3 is CASSPRGAPMNTEAFF. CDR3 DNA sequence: TGTGCCAGCTCACCACGAGGGGCCCCAATGAACACTGAAGCTTTCTTT.

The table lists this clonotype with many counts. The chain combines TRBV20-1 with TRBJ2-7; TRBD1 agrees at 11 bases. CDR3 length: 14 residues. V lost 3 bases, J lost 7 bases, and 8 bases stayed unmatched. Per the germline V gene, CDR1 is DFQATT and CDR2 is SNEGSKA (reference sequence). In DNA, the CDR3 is TGCAGTGCTAGCGCCGGACAGGGGGCGGATGAGCAGTACTTC. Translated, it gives CSASAGQGADEQYF.

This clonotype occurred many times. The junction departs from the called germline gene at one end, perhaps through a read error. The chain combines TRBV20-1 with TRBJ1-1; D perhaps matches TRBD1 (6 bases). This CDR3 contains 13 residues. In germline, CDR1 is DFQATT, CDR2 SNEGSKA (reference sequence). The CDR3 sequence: CSAGDRSNTEAFF. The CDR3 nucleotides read TGCAGTGCTGGAGACAGGTCCAACACTGAAGCTTTCTTT.